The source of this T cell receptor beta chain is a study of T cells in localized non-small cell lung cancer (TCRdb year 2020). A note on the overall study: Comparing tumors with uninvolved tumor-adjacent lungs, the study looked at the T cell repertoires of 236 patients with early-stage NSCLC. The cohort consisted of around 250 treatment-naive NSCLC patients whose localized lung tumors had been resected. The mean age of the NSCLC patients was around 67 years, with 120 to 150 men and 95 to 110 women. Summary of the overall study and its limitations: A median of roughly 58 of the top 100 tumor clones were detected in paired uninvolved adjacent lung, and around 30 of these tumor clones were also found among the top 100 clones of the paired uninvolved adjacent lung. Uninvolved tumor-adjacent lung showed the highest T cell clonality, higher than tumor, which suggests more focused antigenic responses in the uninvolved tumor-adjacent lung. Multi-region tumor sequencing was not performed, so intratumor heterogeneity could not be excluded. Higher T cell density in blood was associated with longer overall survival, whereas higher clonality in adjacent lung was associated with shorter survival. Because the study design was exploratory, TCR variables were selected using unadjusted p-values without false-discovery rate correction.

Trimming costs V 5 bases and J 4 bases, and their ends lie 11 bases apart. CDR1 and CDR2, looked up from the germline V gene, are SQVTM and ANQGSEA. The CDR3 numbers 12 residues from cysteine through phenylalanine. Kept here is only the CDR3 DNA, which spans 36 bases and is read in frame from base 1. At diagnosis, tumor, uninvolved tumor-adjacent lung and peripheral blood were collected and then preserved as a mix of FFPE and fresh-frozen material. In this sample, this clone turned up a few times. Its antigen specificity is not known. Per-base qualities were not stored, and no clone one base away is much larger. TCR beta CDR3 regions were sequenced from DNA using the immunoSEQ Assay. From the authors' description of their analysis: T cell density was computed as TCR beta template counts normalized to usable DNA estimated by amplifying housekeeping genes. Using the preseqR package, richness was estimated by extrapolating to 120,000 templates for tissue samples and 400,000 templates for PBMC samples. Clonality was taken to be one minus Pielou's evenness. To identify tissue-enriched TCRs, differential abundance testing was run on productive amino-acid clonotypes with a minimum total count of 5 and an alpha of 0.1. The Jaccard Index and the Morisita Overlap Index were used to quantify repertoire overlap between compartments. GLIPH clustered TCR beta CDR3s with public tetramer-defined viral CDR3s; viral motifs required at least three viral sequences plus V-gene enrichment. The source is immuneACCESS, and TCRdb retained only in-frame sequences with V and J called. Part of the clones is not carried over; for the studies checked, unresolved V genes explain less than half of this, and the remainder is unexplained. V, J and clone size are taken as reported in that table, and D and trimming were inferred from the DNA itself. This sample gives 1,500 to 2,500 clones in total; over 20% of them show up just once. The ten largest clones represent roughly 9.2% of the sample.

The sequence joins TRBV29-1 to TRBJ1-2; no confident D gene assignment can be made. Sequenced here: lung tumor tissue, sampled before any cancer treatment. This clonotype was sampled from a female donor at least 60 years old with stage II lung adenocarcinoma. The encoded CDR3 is CSVRGFFYGYTF. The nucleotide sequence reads TGCAGCGTTAGAGGGTTCTTCTATGGCTACACCTTC. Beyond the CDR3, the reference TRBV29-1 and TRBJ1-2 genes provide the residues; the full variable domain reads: SAVISQKPSRDICQRGTSLTIQCQVDSQVTMMFWYRQQPGQSLTLIATANQGSEATYESGFVIDKFPISRPNLTFSTLTVSNMSPEDSSIYLCSVRGFFYGYTFGSGTRLTVV.